This T cell receptor beta chain was captured by sequencing in a study of blood T cell repertoires in COVID-19. In the study overall: Whether acute or convalescent, the COVID-19 samples came from the United States, Italy and Spain. PBMCs, B-cell-depleted T cells, or T cells were the source of the cDNA or gDNA that made up the material.

In the original analysis: How many nucleated cells were present was estimated from reference gene primer amplification. Measured with immunoSEQ multiplex PCR; TCRdb has only the in-frame clones, and not every one. V and J calls and clone size come straight from that table; D and trimming were deduced from the DNA. Among 200,000 to 250,000 clones listed, around 88% were seen once. Assignment of participants to cohorts was predicated upon participant-reported clinical history. V dropped 1 base and J dropped 6; count of bases not matched to a gene: 12. The germline gives CDR1 SEHNR, CDR2 FQNEAQ (reference sequence). The CDR3 is 17 amino acids.

This chain joins TRBV7-9 and TRBJ2-1, with 7 bases matching TRBD2. This clonotype was sampled from a woman between 50 and 59 years old with acute COVID-19. Material: PBMCs or T cells enriched from blood (not recorded which). In nucleotides, the CDR3 is TGTGCCAGCAGCTTAGAACGGGGCGGGAGTTCCCCCAATGAGCAGTTCTTC. Its translation: CASSLERGGSSPNEQFF.